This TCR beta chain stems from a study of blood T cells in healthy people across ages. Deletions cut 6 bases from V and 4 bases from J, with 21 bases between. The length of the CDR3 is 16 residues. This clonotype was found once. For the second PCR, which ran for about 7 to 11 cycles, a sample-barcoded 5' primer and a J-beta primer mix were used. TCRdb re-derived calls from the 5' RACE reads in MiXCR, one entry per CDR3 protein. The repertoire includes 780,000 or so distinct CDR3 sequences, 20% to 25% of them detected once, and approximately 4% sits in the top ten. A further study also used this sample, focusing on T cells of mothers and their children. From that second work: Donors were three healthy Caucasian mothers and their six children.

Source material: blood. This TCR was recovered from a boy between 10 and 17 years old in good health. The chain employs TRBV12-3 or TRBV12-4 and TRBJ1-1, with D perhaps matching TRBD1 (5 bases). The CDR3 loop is CASSPLLEGRGTEAFF. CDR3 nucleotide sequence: TGTGCCAGCAGCCCATTATTGGAGGGAAGGGGCACTGAAGCTTTCTTT.